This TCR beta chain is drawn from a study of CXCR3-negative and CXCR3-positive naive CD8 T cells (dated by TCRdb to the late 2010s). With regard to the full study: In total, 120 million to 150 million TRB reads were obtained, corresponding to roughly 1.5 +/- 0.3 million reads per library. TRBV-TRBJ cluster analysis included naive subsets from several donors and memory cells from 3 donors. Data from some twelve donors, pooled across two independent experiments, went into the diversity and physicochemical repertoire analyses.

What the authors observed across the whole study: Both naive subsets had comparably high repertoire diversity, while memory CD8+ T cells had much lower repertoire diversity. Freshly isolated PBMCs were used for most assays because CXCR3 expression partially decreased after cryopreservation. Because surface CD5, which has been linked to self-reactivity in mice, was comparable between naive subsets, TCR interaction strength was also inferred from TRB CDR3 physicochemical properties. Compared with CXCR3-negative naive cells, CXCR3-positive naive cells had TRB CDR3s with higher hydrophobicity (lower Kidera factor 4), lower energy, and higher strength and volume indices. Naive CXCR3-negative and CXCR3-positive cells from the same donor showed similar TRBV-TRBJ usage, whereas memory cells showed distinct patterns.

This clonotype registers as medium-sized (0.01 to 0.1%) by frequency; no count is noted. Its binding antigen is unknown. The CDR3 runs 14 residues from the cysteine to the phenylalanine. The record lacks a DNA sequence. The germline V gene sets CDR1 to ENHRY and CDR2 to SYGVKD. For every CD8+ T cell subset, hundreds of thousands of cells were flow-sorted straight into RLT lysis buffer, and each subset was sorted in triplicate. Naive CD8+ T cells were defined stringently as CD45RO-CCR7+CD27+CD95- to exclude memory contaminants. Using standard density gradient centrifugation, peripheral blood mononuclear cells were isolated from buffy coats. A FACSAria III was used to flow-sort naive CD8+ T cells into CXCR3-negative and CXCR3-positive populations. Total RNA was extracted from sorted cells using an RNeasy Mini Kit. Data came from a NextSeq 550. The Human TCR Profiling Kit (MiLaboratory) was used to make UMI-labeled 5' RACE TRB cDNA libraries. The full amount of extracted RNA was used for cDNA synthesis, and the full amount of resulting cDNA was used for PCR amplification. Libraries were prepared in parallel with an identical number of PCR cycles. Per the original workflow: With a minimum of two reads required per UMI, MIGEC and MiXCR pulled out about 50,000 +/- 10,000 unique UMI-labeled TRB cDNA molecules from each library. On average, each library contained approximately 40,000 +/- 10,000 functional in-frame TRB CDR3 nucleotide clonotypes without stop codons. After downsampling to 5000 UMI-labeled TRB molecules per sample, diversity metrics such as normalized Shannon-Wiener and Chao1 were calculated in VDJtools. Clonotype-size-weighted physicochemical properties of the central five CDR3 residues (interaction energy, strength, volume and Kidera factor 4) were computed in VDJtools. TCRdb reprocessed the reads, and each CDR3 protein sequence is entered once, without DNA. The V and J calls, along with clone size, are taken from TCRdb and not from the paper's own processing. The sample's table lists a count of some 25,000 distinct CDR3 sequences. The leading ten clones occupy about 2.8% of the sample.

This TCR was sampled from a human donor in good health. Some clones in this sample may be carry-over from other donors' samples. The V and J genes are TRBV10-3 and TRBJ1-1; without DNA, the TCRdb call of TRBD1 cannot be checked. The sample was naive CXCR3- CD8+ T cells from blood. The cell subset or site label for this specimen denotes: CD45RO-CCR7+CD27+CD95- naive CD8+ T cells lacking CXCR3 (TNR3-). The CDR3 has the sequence CAISDLLQGAEAFF.